This entry describes one TCR beta chain. Its antigen is currently not known. Nothing much larger sits one base from this clone, and base qualities are not available. The immunoSEQ Assay, a bias-controlled multiplex PCR, was used to amplify TCRbeta CDR3 regions from genomic DNA. On the authors' methods: The number of nucleated cells in each sample was estimated by amplification of reference gene primers within the assay. To quantify the absolute abundance of each unique TCRbeta CDR3 rearrangement, sequence reads were collapsed and filtered. For each sample, productive Simpson clonality was calculated as the square root of Simpson's diversity index over productive rearrangements. Held by TCRdb, this immuneACCESS table contains in-frame sequences only and omits some clones. Under half of the omission traces to an unresolved V gene where checked; the cause of the rest is unknown. Clone size and V and J calls were adopted from that table, with D and trimming inferred from the DNA. The sample table lists over 100,000 clones, roughly 90% of them with a count of one. Together, the top ten hold less than 4.5% of the sample.

The sample originates from a study of blood T cell repertoires in COVID-19 (TCRdb year 2020). Some background on the complete study: Samples covering the acute and convalescent phases of COVID-19 were provided by collaborators in the United States, Italy and Spain. The material from the prospective study consisted of cDNA or gDNA derived from T cells, B-cell-depleted T cells, or PBMCs. The dataset comprised deeply sampled blood TCRbeta repertoires from subjects exposed to, actively infected with, or recovered from COVID-19. A freely available public database, intended as a resource for researchers studying the immune response to SARS-CoV-2, is where the repertoires were released. The samples were drawn from two sources: the first 160 participants of the ongoing ImmuneRACE study, and fewer than 1,500 subjects contributed by 6 global collaborators. Sample metadata almost always included a de-identified subject ID, COVID-19 status, age in years and sex. Where HLA class I and class II types were available, the types were taken from metadata supplied by the sample provider, not from assay-based typing. Overall results and qualifications from the work: The amount of clinical and demographic metadata varied by source and participant and was provided uncurated.

One collaborating source in Seattle enrolled patients while the patients were actively infected and followed the patients over time throughout the course of disease. Whole blood was collected in K2EDTA tubes by collaborating institutions according to the institutions' own protocols. For TCRbeta analysis, collaborator samples were shipped as frozen whole blood, as isolated PBMCs, or as DNA extracted from either sample type. From the cysteine up to the phenylalanine, the CDR3 has a length of 16 residues. Of the read, only the CDR3 DNA is kept; its 48 bases are in frame from base 1. From a lookup of the germline V gene, CDR1 and CDR2 are SGHRS and YFSETQ. After removal of 0 bases from V and 8 bases from J, the junction retains 10 bases not matched to a gene.

Sequenced sample: peripheral blood. The TCR sequence derives from a man aged 55 to 70 with COVID-19, enrolled during active disease. In this chain, TRBV5-1 is recombined with TRBJ2-2, with TRBD2 matching 7 junction bases. The CDR3 protein is CASSLASLARSGELFF. The DNA reads as follows: TGCGCCAGCAGCTTGGCCTCACTAGCGAGGTCGGGGGAGCTGTTTTTT.